The sequence of this T cell receptor (beta chain) was determined in a study of cytomegalovirus exposure and HLA in healthy donors. PCR amplification relied on 60 Vbeta primers (plus 13 Jbeta primers). The method was immunoSEQ multiplex PCR; TCRdb's version includes in-frame clones alone and lacks a portion of them. Here the sample spans about 130,000 clones, about 8.5% being singletons. Germline-derived CDR1 and CDR2 are KGHSH and LQKENI. The germline V and J ends were trimmed by 0 bases and 5 bases, with 7 bases remaining between them. CDR3 length: 13 residues. Findings and caveats of the study: Several of the most significant clusters were apparently associated with common viral pathogens in a later analysis.

About this clone itself: The antigen remains unidentified.

This sequence originates from a man aged 40-50 years in good health and CMV-seronegative. Sequenced material: PBMCs. This chain uses TRBV18 with TRBJ1-1; D unresolved. The CDR3: CASSPPAVTEAFF. CDR3 DNA: TGTGCCAGCTCACCACCGGCAGTTACTGAAGCTTTCTTT. Supplemented by reference TRBV18 and TRBJ1-1, the full variable domain reads NAGVMQNPRHLVRRRGQEARLRCSPMKGHSHVYWYRQLPEEGLKFMVYLQKENIIDESGMPKERFSAEFPKEGPSILRIQQVVRGDSAAYFCASSPPAVTEAFFGQGTRLTVV.